A selection of T cell receptor beta chains follows, all from one sample in a study of OX40 agonist ivuxolimab in advanced cancers. TCRdb's table, derived via immunoSEQ multiplex PCR, lists solely in-frame clones and lacks some. The table records 10,000 or so clones, about 74% of them present only once. The input for sequencing was CD4+ or CD8+ T cells sorted from blood, taken in a trial of the OX40 agonist ivuxolimab. These receptors originate from an adult with an advanced solid tumor such as melanoma, head and neck, liver or kidney cancer. Both conserved end residues are part of each CDR3. D genes are given only for firm matches. Clone size appears in some rows only: once, few, many, or a class for an expanded clone.

-	TRBV5-6	15	-	TRBJ1-1	CASSLGRGLFTEAFF	TGTGCCAGCAGCTTGGGCCGGGGGTTGTTCACTGAAGCTTTCTTT
-	TRBV11-2	15	-	TRBJ2-7	CASSPRGGWGREQYF	TGTGCCAGCAGCCCCCGGGGAGGCTGGGGGCGCGAGCAGTACTTC
-	TRBV9	13	-	TRBJ2-7	CASSAVQGLEQYF	TGTGCCAGCAGCGCTGTTCAGGGCCTCGAGCAGTACTTC
few	TRBV7-9	15	TRBD2	TRBJ2-3	CASSPQRERGDTQYF	TGTGCCAGCAGCCCCCAGCGGGAGCGAGGAGATACGCAGTATTTT
few	TRBV6-6	16	-	TRBJ2-7	CASSFLGQAHSYEQYF	TGTGCCAGCAGTTTCCTCGGGCAGGCGCACTCCTACGAGCAGTACTTC
once	TRBV7-9	12	-	TRBJ2-7	CASSLVSYEQYF	TGTGCCAGCAGCTTAGTGTCCTACGAGCAGTACTTC
-	TRBV4-3	16	-	TRBJ2-6	CASSQETGSGANVLTF	TGCGCCAGCAGCCAAGAGACGGGTTCTGGGGCCAACGTCCTGACTTTC
-	TRBV10-1	15	-	TRBJ2-1	CASSGASEPYNEQFF	TGCGCCAGCAGTGGTGCTAGCGAGCCCTACAATGAGCAGTTCTTC
once	TRBV4-1	15	TRBD2	TRBJ2-7	CASSQGPGTRGEQYF	TGCGCCAGCAGCCAAGGGCCCGGGACTAGGGGCGAGCAGTACTTC
medium-sized	TRBV29-1	12	-	TRBJ1-2	CSVESDNYGYTF	TGCAGCGTTGAATCGGATAACTATGGCTACACCTTC